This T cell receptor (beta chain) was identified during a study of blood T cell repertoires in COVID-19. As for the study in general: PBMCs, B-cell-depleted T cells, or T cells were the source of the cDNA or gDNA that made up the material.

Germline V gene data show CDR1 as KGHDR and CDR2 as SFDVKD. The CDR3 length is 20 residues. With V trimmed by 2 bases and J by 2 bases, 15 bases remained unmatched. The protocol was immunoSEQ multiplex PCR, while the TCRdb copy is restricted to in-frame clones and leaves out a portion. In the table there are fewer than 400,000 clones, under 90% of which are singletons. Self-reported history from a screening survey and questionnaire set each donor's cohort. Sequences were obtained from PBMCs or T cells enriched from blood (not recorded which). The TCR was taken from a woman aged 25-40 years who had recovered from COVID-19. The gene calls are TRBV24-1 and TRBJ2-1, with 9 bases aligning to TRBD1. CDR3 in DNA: TGTGCCACCAGTGATTCTTCCCGGACAGGGGATTGGGGGGCCTACAATGAGCAGTTCTTC. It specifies CATSDSSRTGDWGAYNEQFF.